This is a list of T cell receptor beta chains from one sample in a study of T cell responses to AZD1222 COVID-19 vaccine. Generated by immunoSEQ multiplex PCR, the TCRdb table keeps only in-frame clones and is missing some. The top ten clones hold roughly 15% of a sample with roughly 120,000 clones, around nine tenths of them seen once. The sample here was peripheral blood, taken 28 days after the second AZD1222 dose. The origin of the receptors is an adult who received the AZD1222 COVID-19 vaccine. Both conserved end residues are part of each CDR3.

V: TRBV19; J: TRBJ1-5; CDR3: CASSIGDRREQPQHF
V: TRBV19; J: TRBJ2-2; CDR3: CASRTDANTGELFF
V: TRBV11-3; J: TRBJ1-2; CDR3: CASSLNWDSYGYTF
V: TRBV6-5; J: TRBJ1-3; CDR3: CASSPSRSSGNTIYF
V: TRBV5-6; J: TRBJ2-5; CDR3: CASSLPPAGGRETQYF
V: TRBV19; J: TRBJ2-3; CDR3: CASSAEASGGLYTQYF
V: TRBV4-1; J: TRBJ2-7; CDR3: CASSLSGTGVYNYEQYF
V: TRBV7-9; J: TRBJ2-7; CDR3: CASSRGLEAYF
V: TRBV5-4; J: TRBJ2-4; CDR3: CASSLGGTDKNIQYF
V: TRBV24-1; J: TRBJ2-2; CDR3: CATSKTGSLTGELFF
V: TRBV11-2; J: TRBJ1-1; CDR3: CASSLMGQSNTEAFF
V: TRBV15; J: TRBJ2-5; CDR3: CATSTGQETQYF
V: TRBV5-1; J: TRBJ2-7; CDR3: CASSFSRDRVSYEQYF
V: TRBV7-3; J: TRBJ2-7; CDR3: CASSLTAGYEQYF
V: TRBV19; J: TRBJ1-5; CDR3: CASSIDGGGDQPQHF
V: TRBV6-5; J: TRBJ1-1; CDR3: CASSWGWGSGTEAFF
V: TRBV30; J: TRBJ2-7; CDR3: CACGQGVFNEQYF
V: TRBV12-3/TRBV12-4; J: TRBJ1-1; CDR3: CASSTWTEAFF
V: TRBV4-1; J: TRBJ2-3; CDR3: CASSQDGLAGFTDTQYF
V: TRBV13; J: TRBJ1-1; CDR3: CASSSQGDTEAFF
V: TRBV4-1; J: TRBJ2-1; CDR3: CASSQPGLAAFNEQFF
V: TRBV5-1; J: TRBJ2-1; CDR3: CASSPGLAGVYEQFF
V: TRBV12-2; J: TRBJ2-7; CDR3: CASRYDPRGYF
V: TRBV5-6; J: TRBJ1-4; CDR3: CASSLVGQAGEKLFF
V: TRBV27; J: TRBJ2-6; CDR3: CASSSGQGNSGANVLTF
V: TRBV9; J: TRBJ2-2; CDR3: CASSDGHANTGELFF
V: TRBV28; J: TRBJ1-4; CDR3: CASSQEGLREKLFF
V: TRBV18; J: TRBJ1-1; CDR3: CASSPPSQRNTEAFF
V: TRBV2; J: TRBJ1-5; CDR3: CASKQSDSNQPQHF
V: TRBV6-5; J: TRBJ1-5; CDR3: CASGQQGNGYQPQHF
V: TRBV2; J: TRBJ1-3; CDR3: CASSYRDEGTIYF
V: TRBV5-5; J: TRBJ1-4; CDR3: CASSGPQGLGNEKLFF
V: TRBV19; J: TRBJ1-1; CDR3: CASSIAGVGTEAFF
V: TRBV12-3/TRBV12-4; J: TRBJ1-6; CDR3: CASSFSGRPLHF
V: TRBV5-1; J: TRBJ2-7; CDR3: CASSSSYEQYF
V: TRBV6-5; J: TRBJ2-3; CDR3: CASSYPPAALTDTQYF
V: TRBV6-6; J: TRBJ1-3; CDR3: CASSPLISGNTIYF